This TCR beta chain emerged from a study of blood T cells in healthy people across ages. PCR was performed a second time for roughly 7 to 11 cycles using a sample-barcoded 5' primer and a J-beta primer mix. TCRdb used MiXCR to reprocess the 5' RACE reads, holding one entry per CDR3 protein. The top ten hold around 50% of the sample, which has approximately 400,000 distinct CDR3 sequences, 45% to 60% seen once. CDR3 length equals 13 residues. Trimming removed 5 bases from V and 7 bases from J; junction bases left unmatched: 3. V usage is TRBV12-3 or TRBV12-4 and J usage is TRBJ2-4; TRBD1 agrees at 9 bases. The sample consisted of blood. The sequence derives from a man aged 55 to 70 in good health. The CDR3 DNA follows: TGTGCCAGCAGTCCACAGGGGGCGAACATTCAGTACTTC. Amino acid sequence: CASSPQGANIQYF.